This T cell receptor (beta chain) is from a study of PD-1 blockade in classical Hodgkin lymphoma. Background on the study: Once every 2 weeks, patients received intravenous nivolumab at 3 mg/kg. Whole-study results and caveats: Exclusion covered patients beginning nivolumab under 1 year post-ASCT. Relative to healthy donors, newly diagnosed patients reportedly had lower baseline TCR diversity, which was reported as lower still in relapsed/refractory patients. Newly diagnosed and completely responding patients shared comparable baseline diversity.

The data were produced by immunoSEQ multiplex PCR, yet TCRdb's version contains in-frame clones alone and is incomplete. The sample has more than 90,000 clones, around 89% seen once. This clone showed up just once. Its antigen is as yet unknown. Germline values: CDR1 GTSNPN, CDR2 SVGIG (reference sequence). The length of the CDR3 is 14 residues. J was trimmed by 10 bases and V by 0 bases; bases with no gene match: 7. After autologous stem cell transplantation all patients relapsed, and prior brentuximab vedotin exposure differed between cohorts. Sequences were derived from peripheral blood mononuclear cells (PBMCs), sampled before the second cycle of nivolumab. This clonotype originated in a human donor with classical Hodgkin lymphoma. This chain uses TRBV30 with TRBJ1-4, with 8 bases identical to TRBD1. The CDR3 bases are TGTGCCTGGAGTGTGACCGCAGGGGGCGTAAAACTGTTTTTT. Translation: CAWSVTAGGVKLFF.